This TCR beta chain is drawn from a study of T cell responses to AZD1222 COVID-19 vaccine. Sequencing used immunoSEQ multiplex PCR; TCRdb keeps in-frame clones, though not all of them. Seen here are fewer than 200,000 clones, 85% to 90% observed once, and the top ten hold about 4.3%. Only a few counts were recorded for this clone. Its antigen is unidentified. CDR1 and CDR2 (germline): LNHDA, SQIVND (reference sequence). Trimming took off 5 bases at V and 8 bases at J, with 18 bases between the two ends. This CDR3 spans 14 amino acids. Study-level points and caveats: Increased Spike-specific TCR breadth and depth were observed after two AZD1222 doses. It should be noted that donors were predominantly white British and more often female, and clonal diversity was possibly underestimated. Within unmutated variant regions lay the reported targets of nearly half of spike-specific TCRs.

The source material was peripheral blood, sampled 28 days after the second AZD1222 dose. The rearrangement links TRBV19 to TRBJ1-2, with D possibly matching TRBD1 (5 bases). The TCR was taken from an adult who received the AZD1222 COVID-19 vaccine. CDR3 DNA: TGTGCCAGTAGTGAGAGACAGACTACCATCGGCTACACCTTC. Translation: CASSERQTTIGYTF.